These T cell receptor beta chains were read from a single sample in a study of cytomegalovirus exposure and HLA in healthy donors. Profiling relied on immunoSEQ multiplex PCR, and the TCRdb table lists in-frame clones only, not all of them. Its table lists around 51,000 clones. Sequenced material: PBMCs. These receptors all come from a man aged 35 to 55 in good health and CMV-seropositive. Each CDR3 is given with its conserved first and last residue. The D gene is left open where the match is weak. Some rows mark clone size as missing; the rest say once, few, many or name a class of expanded clone.

TRBV6-1,16,NA,TRBJ1-3,NA,TGTGCCAGCAGTCAAGGACAGTTATCCTCTGGAAACACCATATATTTT,CASSQGQLSSGNTIYF
TRBV19,13,NA,TRBJ1-5,NA,TGTGCCAGTAGTACAGGGAACCATCAGCCCCAGCATTTT,CASSTGNHQPQHF
TRBV28,14,NA,TRBJ1-2,NA,TGTGCCAGCCGAGCGGGACGGAATAACTATGGCTACACCTTC,CASRAGRNNYGYTF
TRBV10-2,19,NA,TRBJ2-3,TRBD2,TGCGCCAGCAAGGTTGTGGGGACTAGCCTCCTGGTCGCCGGAGATACGCAGTATTTT,CASKVVGTSLLVAGDTQYF
TRBV30,13,NA,TRBJ2-7,TRBD1,TGTGCCTGGAGTACAGGGGAACGTCGGGAGCAGTACTTC,CAWSTGERREQYF
TRBV30,15,NA,TRBJ1-2,TRBD1,TGTGCCTTGACCTCTTGGGACAGGGGTGACTATGGCTACACCTTC,CALTSWDRGDYGYTF
TRBV7-6,15,NA,TRBJ1-1,NA,TGTGCCAGCAGCCCTCGACTCTACGGGGACACTGAAGCTTTCTTT,CASSPRLYGDTEAFF
TRBV18,14,NA,TRBJ2-2,NA,TGTGCCAGCTCACCCCAGGGCGGCACCGGGGAGCTGTTTTTT,CASSPQGGTGELFF
TRBV4-1,16,NA,TRBJ2-7,NA,TGCGCCAGCAGCCAAGGGGGGGAATTCTCCACCTACGAGCAGTACTTC,CASSQGGEFSTYEQYF
TRBV7-9,13,NA,TRBJ1-1,NA,TGTGCCAGCAGCTTGCCGGGGGGCACTGAAGCTTTCTTT,CASSLPGGTEAFF
TRBV7-9,15,NA,TRBJ2-5,TRBD1,TGTGCCAGCAGCCGGACAGGGATCGGCCAAGAGACCCAGTACTTC,CASSRTGIGQETQYF
TRBV18,12,NA,TRBJ2-7,TRBD2,TGTGCCAGCTCGCGGGAGGGTTACGAGCAGTACTTC,CASSREGYEQYF
TRBV23-1,15,NA,TRBJ2-5,NA,TGCGCCAGCAGTCAAACCCAGGACAGAAAAGAGACCCAGTACTTC,CASSQTQDRKETQYF
TRBV7-8,15,NA,TRBJ2-7,TRBD1,TGTGCCAGCACCCGCCTCCGGGACAGCTCCTACGAGCAGTACTTC,CASTRLRDSSYEQYF
TRBV18,14,NA,TRBJ1-1,NA,TGTGCCAGCTCACCAGGGCAGGTGAACACTGAAGCTTTCTTT,CASSPGQVNTEAFF
TRBV9,17,NA,TRBJ2-1,TRBD2,TGTGCCAGCAGCCGATCTCTAGCGGGGGCCCTCTACAATGAGCAGTTCTTC,CASSRSLAGALYNEQFF
TRBV15,15,NA,TRBJ2-1,TRBD1,TGTGCCACCAGAGCGGACAGGACCTCCTACAATGAGCAGTTCTTC,CATRADRTSYNEQFF
TRBV7-2,14,NA,TRBJ2-3,TRBD2,TGTGCCAGCAGCTCCCGGAGCGGGAGGAGTACGCAGTATTTT,CASSSRSGRSTQYF
TRBV11-2,15,NA,TRBJ2-4,TRBD2,TGTGCCAGCAGCTCCTCCCCAGGACTAGCGAACATTCAGTACTTC,CASSSSPGLANIQYF
TRBV15,16,NA,TRBJ2-5,TRBD2,TGTGCCACCCAGGAGGAGGCTAGCGGGAGAGGCGAGACCCAGTACTTC,CATQEEASGRGETQYF
TRBV5-1,14,NA,TRBJ2-5,TRBD1,TGCGCCAGCAGCAAGGGACAGGGGGCCGATTGGGAGTACTTC,CASSKGQGADWEYF
TRBV28,16,NA,TRBJ1-1,NA,TGTGCCAGCAGTCAAACCAGGGCGGCCCAGGACACTGAAGCTTTCTTT,CASSQTRAAQDTEAFF
TRBV30,15,NA,TRBJ2-1,TRBD2,TGTGCCTGGTTACCGGGACTAGGCAGCTACAATGAGCAGTTCTTC,CAWLPGLGSYNEQFF
TRBV5-6,15,NA,TRBJ2-3,TRBD1,TGTGCCAGCAGGCTGTGGACAGGGGGCTCAGATACGCAGTATTTT,CASRLWTGGSDTQYF
TRBV5-4,14,NA,TRBJ2-3,TRBD1,TGTGCCAGCAGCTTACAGGGGGCGGGAGATACGCAGTATTTT,CASSLQGAGDTQYF
TRBV15,16,NA,TRBJ2-1,TRBD1,TGTGCCACCAGCCCCGAGCAGACAGGGCTATACAATGAGCAGTTCTTC,CATSPEQTGLYNEQFF
TRBV6-5,14,medium-sized,TRBJ1-2,TRBD1,TGTGCCAGCAGTCGGGACAGGGCGAACTATGGCTACACCTTC,CASSRDRANYGYTF
TRBV28,15,NA,TRBJ2-2,NA,TGTGCCAGCAGTAGGACAGTGTATGGAACCGGGGAGCTGTTTTTT,CASSRTVYGTGELFF
TRBV6-1,14,NA,TRBJ2-7,TRBD1,TGTGCCAGCAGTTTCGACAGGGCCTCCTACGAGCAGTACTTC,CASSFDRASYEQYF
TRBV2,13,NA,TRBJ2-1,NA,TGTGCCAGCAGTCGGGAACTCGACAATGAGCAGTTCTTC,CASSRELDNEQFF
TRBV11-2,13,NA,TRBJ2-3,NA,TGTGCCAGCAGCTCCCTAGTTTCGGATACGCAGTATTTT,CASSSLVSDTQYF
TRBV10-2,14,NA,TRBJ2-3,NA,TGCGCCAGCAGCCCGCGGGATTTCACAGATACGCAGTATTTT,CASSPRDFTDTQYF
TRBV25-1,13,NA,TRBJ1-5,NA,TGTGCCAGCAGTGAACATAGCAATCAGCCCCAGCATTTT,CASSEHSNQPQHF
TRBV6-5,12,NA,TRBJ1-1,NA,TGTGCCAGCAGCTCCAACACGAATGAAGCTTTCTTT,CASSSNTNEAFF
TRBV9,16,NA,TRBJ2-2,NA,TGTGCCAGCAGCGTAGGGGCAGGGACGAACACCGGGGAGCTGTTTTTT,CASSVGAGTNTGELFF
TRBV15,14,NA,TRBJ1-1,TRBD1,TGTGCCACCAGCAGACCCTCGACAGGGACTGAAGCTTTCTTT,CATSRPSTGTEAFF
TRBV18,13,NA,TRBJ1-5,NA,TGTGCCAGCTCACGGGGGAGGGATCAGCCCCAGCATTTT,CASSRGRDQPQHF
TRBV7-9,11,NA,TRBJ2-7,NA,TGTGCCAGCAGCTTCCGGGACATGCTCTACTTC,CASSFRDMLYF
TRBV5-1,14,NA,TRBJ2-5,NA,TGCGCCAGCTCCGGCGGGGCCCGAGGTGAGACCCAGTACTTC,CASSGGARGETQYF
TRBV7-9,15,NA,TRBJ2-3,NA,TGTGCCAGCAGCTTAGTGGGAGATGACACAGATACGCAGTATTTT,CASSLVGDDTDTQYF
TRBV7-3,16,NA,TRBJ1-4,TRBD1,TGTGCCAGCAACACCCCTCCCGACAGGGAGCCGGAAAAACTGTTTTTT,CASNTPPDREPEKLFF
TRBV5-1,15,NA,TRBJ2-7,TRBD2,TGCGCCAGCAGCTTGGGACTAGCGGCTACCTACGAGCAGTACTTC,CASSLGLAATYEQYF
TRBV5-1,14,NA,TRBJ2-5,NA,TGCGCCAGCAGCACAGGACACTCGAGAGAGACCCAGTACTTC,CASSTGHSRETQYF
TRBV10-1,14,NA,TRBJ1-1,NA,TGCGCCAGCAGTGAGCCGGGACAAGGCACTGAAGCTTTCTTT,CASSEPGQGTEAFF
TRBV19,14,NA,TRBJ1-2,TRBD1,TGTGCCAGTAGTAATCCGGGACAGGGCTATGGCTACACCTTC,CASSNPGQGYGYTF
TRBV7-9,12,NA,TRBJ1-2,NA,TGTGCCAGCAGCTTCGAGGATTATGGCTACACCTTC,CASSFEDYGYTF
TRBV30,14,NA,TRBJ1-6,TRBD1,TGTGCCTGGAGTGAGGGACAGGGCGGTTCACCCCTCCACTTT,CAWSEGQGGSPLHF
TRBV28,12,NA,TRBJ1-3,NA,TGTGCCAGCAGTACACCAGGAAACACCATATATTTT,CASSTPGNTIYF